In this sample, the clone carrying this T cell receptor beta chain turned up a few times. CDR1 and CDR2 (germline): SGHRS, YFSETQ. V was clipped by 4 bases and J by 6 bases; unmatched bases: 5. The CDR3 is made up of 14 amino acids. In the authors' methods: Using reference gene primer amplification, nucleated cell counts were estimated. Data came from immunoSEQ multiplex PCR; TCRdb stores just in-frame clones and leaves some out. That table gives V, J and clone size, and the DNA gave D and trimming. The sample holds fewer than 250,000 clones; approximately 86% are singletons and the top ten take 0.72%. The sample originates from a study of blood T cell repertoires in COVID-19. Study-wide context: Collection of acute and convalescent COVID-19 samples took place in the United States, Italy and Spain. In each case, the material was cDNA or gDNA derived from T cells, B-cell-depleted T cells, or PBMCs.

The rearrangement joins TRBV5-1 to TRBJ2-1; TRBD1 aligns across 9 bases. The sample taken for sequencing was peripheral blood. The clonotype comes from a man aged 35 to 55 with acute or convalescent COVID-19. CDR3 sequence reads: CASSLPQGANEQFF. The CDR3 coding sequence is TGCGCCAGCAGCCTACCACAGGGGGCCAATGAGCAGTTCTTC.